This T cell receptor (beta chain) was captured in a study of Graves' ophthalmopathy and Graves' hyperthyroidism. The TCR beta CDR3 regions underwent amplification from RNA transcripts. The library came from an HTBI-primed first-round RT-PCR and a second-round multiplex PCR. One entry per CDR3 protein, called by TCRdb with MiXCR from the multiplex PCR reads. The data contain hundreds of thousands of distinct CDR3 sequences, roughly two fifths of them singletons. This clonotype showed up many times. Germline lookup yields CDR1 SEHNR and CDR2 FQNEAQ (reference sequence). With V trimmed by 5 bases and J by 3 bases, 6 bases remained unmatched. The CDR3 is 14 residues long. PBMCs were density-gradient isolated from about 9.6 ml fresh blood.

Sequenced sample: peripheral blood. The chain employs TRBV7-9 and TRBJ1-1, with TRBD1 matching 7 bases. The TCR was taken from an adult man with Graves' ophthalmopathy. The CDR3 DNA follows: TGTGCCAGCAGCCCCGGGACAGCGTACACTGAAGCTTTCTTT. Amino acid sequence: CASSPGTAYTEAFF.